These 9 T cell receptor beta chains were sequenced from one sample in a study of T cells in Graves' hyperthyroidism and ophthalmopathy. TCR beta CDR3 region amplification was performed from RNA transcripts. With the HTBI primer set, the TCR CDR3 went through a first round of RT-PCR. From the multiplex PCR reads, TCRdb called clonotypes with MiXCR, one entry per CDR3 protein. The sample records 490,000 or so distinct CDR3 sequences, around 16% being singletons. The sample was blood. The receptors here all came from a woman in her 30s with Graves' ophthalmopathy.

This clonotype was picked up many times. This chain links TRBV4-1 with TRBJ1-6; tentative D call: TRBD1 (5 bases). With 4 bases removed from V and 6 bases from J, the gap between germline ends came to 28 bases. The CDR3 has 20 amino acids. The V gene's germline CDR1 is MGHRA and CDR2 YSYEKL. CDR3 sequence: CASSLREYGTLVFGNSPLHF. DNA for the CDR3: TGCGCCAGCAGCCTTAGGGAATACGGGACGCTGGTTTTTGGTAATTCACCCCTCCACTTT.

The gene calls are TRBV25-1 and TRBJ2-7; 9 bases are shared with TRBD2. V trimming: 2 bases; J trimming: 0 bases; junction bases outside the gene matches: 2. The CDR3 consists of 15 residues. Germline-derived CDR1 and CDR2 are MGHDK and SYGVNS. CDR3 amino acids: CASSEVTSGSYEQYF. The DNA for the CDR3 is TGTGCCAGCAGTGAAGTGACTAGCGGCTCCTACGAGCAGTACTTC.

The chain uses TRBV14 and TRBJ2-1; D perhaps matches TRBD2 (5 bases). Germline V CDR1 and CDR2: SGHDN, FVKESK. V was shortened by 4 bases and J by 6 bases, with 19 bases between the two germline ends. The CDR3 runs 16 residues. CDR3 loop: CASSPLAGPLVNEQFF. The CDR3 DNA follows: TGTGCCAGCAGCCCCCTGGCGGGCCCTTTAGTCAATGAGCAGTTCTTC.

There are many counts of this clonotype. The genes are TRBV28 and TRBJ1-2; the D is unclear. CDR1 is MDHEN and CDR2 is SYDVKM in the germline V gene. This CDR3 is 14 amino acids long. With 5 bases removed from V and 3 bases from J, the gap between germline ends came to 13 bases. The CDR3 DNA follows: TGTGCCAGCAGTACCCTAGGACGGGACTATGGCTACACCTTC. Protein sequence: CASSTLGRDYGYTF.

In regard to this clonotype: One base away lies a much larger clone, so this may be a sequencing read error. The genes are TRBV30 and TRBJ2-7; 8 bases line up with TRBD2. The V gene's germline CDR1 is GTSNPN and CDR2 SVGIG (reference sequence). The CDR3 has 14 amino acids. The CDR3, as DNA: TGTGCCTGGAACTCCCCCGGGGGGGGCTACGGGCAGTACTTC. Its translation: CAWNSPGGGYGQYF.

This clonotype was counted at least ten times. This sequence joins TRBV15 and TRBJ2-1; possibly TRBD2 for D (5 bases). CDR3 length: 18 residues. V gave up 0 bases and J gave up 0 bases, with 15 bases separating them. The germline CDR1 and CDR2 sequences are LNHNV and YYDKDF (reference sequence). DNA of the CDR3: TGTGCCACCAGCAGAGATCCCCTTAGCGCCAGCTCCTACAATGAGCAGTTCTTC. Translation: CATSRDPLSASSYNEQFF. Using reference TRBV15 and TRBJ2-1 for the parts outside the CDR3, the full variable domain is DAMVIQNPRYQVTQFGKPVTLSCSQTLNHNVMYWYQQKSSQAPKLLFHYYDKDFNNEADTPDNFQSRRPNTSFCFLDIRSPGLGDTAMYLCATSRDPLSASSYNEQFFGPGTRLTVL.

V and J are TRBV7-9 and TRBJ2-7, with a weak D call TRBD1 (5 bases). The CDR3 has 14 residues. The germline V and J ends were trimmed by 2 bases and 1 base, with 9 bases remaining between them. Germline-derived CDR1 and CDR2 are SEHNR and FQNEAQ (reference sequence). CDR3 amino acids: CASSLIDRSYEQYF. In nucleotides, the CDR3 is TGTGCCAGCAGCTTAATCGACAGATCCTACGAGCAGTACTTC.

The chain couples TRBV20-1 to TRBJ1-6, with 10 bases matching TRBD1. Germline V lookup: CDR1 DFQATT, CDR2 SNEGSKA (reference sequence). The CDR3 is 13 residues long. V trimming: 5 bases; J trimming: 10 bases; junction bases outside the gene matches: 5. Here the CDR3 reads CSAPTGGGSPLHF. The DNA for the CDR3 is TGCAGTGCTCCGACAGGGGGCGGATCACCCCTCCACTTT.

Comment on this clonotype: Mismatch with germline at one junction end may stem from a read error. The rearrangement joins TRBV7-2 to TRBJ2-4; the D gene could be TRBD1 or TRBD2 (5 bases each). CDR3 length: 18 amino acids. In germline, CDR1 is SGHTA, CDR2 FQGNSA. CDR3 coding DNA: TGCGCCAGCAGCCAAGATGCCCCCGGCGGTGCTGGGGGAAACATTCAGTACTTC. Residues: CASSQDAPGGAGGNIQYF.